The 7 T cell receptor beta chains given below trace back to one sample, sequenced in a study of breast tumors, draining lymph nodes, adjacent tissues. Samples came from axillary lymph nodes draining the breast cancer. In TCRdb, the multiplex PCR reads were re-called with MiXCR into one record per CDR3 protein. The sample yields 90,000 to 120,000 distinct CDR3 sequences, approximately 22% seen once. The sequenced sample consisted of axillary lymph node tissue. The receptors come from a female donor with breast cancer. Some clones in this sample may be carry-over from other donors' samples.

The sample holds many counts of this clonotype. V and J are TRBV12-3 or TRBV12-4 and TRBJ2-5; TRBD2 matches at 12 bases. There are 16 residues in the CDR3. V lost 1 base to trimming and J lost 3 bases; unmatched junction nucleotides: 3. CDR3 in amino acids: CASSLGLAGGKETQYF. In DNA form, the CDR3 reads TGTGCCAGCAGTTTAGGGCTAGCGGGGGGGAAAGAGACCCAGTACTTC.

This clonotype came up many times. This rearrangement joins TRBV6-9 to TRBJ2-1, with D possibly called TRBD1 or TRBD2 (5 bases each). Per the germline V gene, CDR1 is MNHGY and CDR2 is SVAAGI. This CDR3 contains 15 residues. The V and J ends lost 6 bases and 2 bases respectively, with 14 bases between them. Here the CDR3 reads CASSRLRGPYNEQFF. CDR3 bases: TGTGCCAGCAGCAGATTACGGGGACCCTACAATGAGCAGTTCTTC.

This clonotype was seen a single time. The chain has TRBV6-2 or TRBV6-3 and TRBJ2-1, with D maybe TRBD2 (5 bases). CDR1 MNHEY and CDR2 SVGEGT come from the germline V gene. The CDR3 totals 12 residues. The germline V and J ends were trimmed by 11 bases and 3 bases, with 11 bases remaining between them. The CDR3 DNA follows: TGTGCCGGCACGAGCGGCTACAATGAGCAGTTCTTC. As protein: CAGTSGYNEQFF.

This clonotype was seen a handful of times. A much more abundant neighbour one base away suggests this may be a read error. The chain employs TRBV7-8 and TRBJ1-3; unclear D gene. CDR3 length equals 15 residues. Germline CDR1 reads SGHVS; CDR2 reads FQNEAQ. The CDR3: CVSSLMAASGNTIYF. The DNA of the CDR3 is TGTGTCAGCAGCTTAATGGCGGCCTCTGGAAACACCATATATTTT.

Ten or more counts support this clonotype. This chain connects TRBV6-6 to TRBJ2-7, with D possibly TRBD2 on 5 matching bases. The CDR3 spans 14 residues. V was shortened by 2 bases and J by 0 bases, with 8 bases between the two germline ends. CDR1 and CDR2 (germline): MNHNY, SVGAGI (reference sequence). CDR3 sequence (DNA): TGTGCCAGCAGTTACCAGCGGATCTCCTACGAGCAGTACTTC. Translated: CASSYQRISYEQYF.

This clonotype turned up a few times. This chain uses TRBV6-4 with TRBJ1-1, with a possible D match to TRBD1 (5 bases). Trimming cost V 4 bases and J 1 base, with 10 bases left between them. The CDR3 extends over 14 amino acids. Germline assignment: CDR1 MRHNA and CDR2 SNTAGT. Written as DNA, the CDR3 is TGTGCCAGCAGTGCGACCACAGGGAACACTGAAGCTTTCTTT. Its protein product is CASSATTGNTEAFF.

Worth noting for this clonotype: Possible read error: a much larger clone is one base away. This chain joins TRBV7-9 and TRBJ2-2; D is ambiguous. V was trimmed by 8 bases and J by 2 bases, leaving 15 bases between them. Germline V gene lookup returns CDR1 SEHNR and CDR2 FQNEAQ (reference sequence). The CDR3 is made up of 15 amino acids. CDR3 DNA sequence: TGTGCCAGCGGCCCTACGTTGGCTAACACCGGGGAGCTGTTTTTT. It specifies CASGPTLANTGELFF.